This paragraph covers one T cell receptor (beta chain) sequence. Generated by immunoSEQ multiplex PCR, the TCRdb table keeps only in-frame clones and is missing some. This sample has some 81,000 clones; about 93% occur once, and the top ten carry approximately 2.4%. Trimming pared 8 bases from V and 5 bases from J, leaving 10 bases between. The CDR3 consists of 11 residues. From germline, CDR1 is MDHEN and CDR2 SYDVKM. These data originate in a study of T cell changes during pregnancy in multiple sclerosis. The sequence came from a female donor in good health, enrolled as a control in a pregnancy study. Sequencing used peripheral blood, obtained after pregnancy. The rearrangement joins TRBV28 to TRBJ2-7; D unresolved. CDR3 DNA: TGTGCCAGCTCCCTCCTCGACGAGCAGTACTTC. This sequence encodes CASSLLDEQYF.